Below, 6 T cell receptor beta chains from the same sample are listed, as sequenced in a study of blood T cells in healthy people across ages. It was with a sample-barcoded 5' primer and a J-beta primer mix that a second PCR of roughly 6 to 12 cycles was run. Each CDR3 protein gets one entry after TCRdb re-called the 5' RACE reads with MiXCR. The repertoire consists of 780,000 or so distinct CDR3 sequences, with 25% occurring once and the leading ten covering approximately 4%. The same data also went into a second study, on T cells of mothers and their children.

The sequencing sample was made of blood. These receptors were taken from a boy aged 5-17 years in good health.

The CDR3 coding sequence is TGCGCCAGCAGCCAGGCAGCGGGGGGCACAGATACGCAGTATTTT. Its translation: CASSQAAGGTDTQYF. The rearrangement joins TRBV4-1 to TRBJ2-3, with TRBD2 matching 8 bases. J gave up 1 base and V 3 bases, and 3 bases lay outside the gene matches. Germline V gene sequence: CDR1 MGHRA, CDR2 YSYEKL. The CDR3 is 15 residues long.

The chain links TRBV5-1 to TRBJ2-5, with 14 bases aligning to TRBD2. In germline, CDR1 is SGHRS, CDR2 YFSETQ. V dropped 5 bases and J dropped 2; count of bases not matched to a gene: 2. The length of the CDR3 is 15 residues. CDR3 nucleotide sequence: TGCGCCAGCAGTGGGACTAGCGGGGGACAAGAGACCCAGTACTTC. Amino acids: CASSGTSGGQETQYF.

The chain uses TRBV11-3 and TRBJ2-7; 11 nucleotides match TRBD2. The J segment lost 5 bases and the V segment lost 5 bases, leaving 5 bases of the junction unmatched. The CDR3 is 14 amino acids. Germline values: CDR1 SGHNT, CDR2 YENEEA. The CDR3 region has the DNA TGTGCCAGCAGCCAGACTAGCGGGGCCGACGAGCAGTACTTC. It encodes CASSQTSGADEQYF.

This clonotype was detected a few times. The chain is built from TRBV27 and TRBJ2-7; 7 nucleotides match TRBD1. Germline loops: CDR1 MNHEY, CDR2 SMNVEV (reference sequence). The CDR3 is 14 residues long. The junction had 6 bases not matched to a gene; V was cut back by 5 bases and J by 2 bases. CDR3 sequence: CASSVGQRPYEQYF. As DNA, the CDR3 is TGTGCCAGCAGTGTGGGACAGAGGCCCTACGAGCAGTACTTC.

This clonotype was recorded many times. The V call is TRBV6-2 or TRBV6-3, the J call TRBJ2-7; D ambiguous. V gave up 4 bases and J gave up 0 bases, with 10 bases separating them. Looked up from germline, CDR1 is MNHEY and CDR2 is SVGEGT. The CDR3 is made up of 14 amino acids. The CDR3 loop is CASSFLPGSYEQYF. For the CDR3, the DNA is TGTGCCAGCAGTTTTCTCCCCGGCTCCTACGAGCAGTACTTC.

This rearrangement joins TRBV11-2 to TRBJ1-2; 11 bases line up with TRBD1. Trimming removed 0 bases from V and 4 bases from J; junction bases left unmatched: 16. Germline values: CDR1 SGHAT, CDR2 FQNNGV. The CDR3 totals 20 residues. CDR3 residues: CASSLDLLSRPGQGGYGYTF. CDR3 sequence (DNA): TGTGCCAGCAGCTTAGACCTACTATCTCGTCCGGGACAGGGGGGCTATGGCTACACCTTC.